Sequencing of this TCR beta chain was carried out in a study of OX40 agonist ivuxolimab in advanced cancers. Study-level background: Patients were dosed with the agonistic anti-OX40 (CD134) antibody ivuxolimab.

Regarding the study as a whole: Certain nonresponders additionally had low normalized T-cell clonal expansion.

Turning to this clone: As yet, its antigen is unknown.

The protocol was immunoSEQ multiplex PCR, while the TCRdb copy is restricted to in-frame clones and leaves out a portion. The sample lists about 69,000 clones; about nine tenths were seen once. The CDR3 spans 15 residues. V lost 4 bases, J lost 4 bases, and 14 bases lay in between. The germline gives CDR1 SGDLS, CDR2 YYNGEE. The specimen was CD4+ or CD8+ T cells sorted from blood, collected in a trial of the OX40 agonist ivuxolimab. The chain has TRBV9 and TRBJ2-2; D might be TRBD2 (5 bases). The clonotype originates from an adult with an advanced solid tumor such as melanoma, head and neck, liver or kidney cancer. The CDR3 loop reads CASSSSVAGTGELFF. CDR3 coding DNA: TGTGCCAGCAGCTCTTCTGTCGCGGGCACCGGGGAGCTGTTTTTT.